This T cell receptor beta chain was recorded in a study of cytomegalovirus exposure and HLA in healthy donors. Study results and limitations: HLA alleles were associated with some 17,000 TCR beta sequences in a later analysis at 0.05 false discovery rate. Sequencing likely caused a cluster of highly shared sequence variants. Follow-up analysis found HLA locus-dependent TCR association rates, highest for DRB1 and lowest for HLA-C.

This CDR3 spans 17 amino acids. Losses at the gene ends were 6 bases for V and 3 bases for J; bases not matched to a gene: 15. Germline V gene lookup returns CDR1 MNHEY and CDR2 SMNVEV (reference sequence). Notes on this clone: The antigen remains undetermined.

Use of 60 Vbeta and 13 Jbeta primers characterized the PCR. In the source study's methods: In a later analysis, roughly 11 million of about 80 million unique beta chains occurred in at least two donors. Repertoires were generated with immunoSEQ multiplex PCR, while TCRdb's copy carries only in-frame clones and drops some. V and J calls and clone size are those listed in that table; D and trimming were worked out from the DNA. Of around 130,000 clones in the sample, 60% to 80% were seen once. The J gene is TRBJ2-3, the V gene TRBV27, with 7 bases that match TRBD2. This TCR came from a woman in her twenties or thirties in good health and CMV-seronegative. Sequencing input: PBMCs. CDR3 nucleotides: TGTGCCAGCAGCCGTAAGCGGGGCCCTGGTGTTACAGATACGCAGTATTTT. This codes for CASSRKRGPGVTDTQYF.